The clone carrying this TCR beta chain was counted only a few times. Its antigen is not identified. The data were taken from a study of cytomegalovirus exposure and HLA in healthy donors. Study-level background: As an earlier analysis found, around 170 million T cells yielded about 120 million unique TCR beta sequences.

Those who donated were healthy bone marrow donors. This CDR3 is 12 amino acids long. The V gene's germline CDR1 is ENHRY and CDR2 SYGVKD. The PCR used 60 Vbeta and 13 Jbeta primers. Assay: immunoSEQ multiplex PCR; the TCRdb copy retains only in-frame clones and omits some. The repertoire includes over 85,000 clones, approximately 7.6% of them detected once, and over 2% sits in the top ten. Study-level results: In an earlier analysis, most TCR beta V segments were productive about 87% or about 30% of the time. Some V segments could not be told apart, so they were left out, TRBV6-2 and TRBV6-3 among them.

The chain is built from TRBV10-3 and TRBJ2-5; TRBD1 matches 8 bases. The DNA end lines up better with TRBJ2-7; the J call may be wrong. The receptor's source is a man in his fifties or sixties in good health and CMV-seronegative. The sample was PBMCs. The CDR3 loop is CAIGQGGYEQYF. CDR3 nucleotides: TGTGCCATCGGACAGGGTGGCTACGAGCAGTACTTC.